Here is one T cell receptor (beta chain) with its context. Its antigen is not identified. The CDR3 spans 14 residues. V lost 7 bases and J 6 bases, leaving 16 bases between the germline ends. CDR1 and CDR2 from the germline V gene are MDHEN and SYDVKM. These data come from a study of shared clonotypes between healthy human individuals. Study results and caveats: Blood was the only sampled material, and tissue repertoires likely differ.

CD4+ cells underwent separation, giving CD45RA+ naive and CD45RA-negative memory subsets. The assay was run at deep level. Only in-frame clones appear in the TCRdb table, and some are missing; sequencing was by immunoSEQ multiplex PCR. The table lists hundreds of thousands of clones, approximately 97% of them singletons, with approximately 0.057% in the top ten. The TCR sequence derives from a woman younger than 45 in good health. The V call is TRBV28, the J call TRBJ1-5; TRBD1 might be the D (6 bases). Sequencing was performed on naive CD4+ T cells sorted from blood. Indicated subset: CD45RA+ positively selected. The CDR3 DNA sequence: TGTGCCAGCACCCCTCAGGGGTCTGGTCAGCCCCAGCATTTT. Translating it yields CASTPQGSGQPQHF.